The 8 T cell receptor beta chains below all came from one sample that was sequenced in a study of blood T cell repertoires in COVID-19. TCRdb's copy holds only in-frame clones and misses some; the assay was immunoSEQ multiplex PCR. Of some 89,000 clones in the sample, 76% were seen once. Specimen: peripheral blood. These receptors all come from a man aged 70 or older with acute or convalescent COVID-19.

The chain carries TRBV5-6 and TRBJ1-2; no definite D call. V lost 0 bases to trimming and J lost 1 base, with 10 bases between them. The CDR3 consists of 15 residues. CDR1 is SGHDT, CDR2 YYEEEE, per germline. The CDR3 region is CASSLAADINYGYTF. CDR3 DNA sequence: TGTGCCAGCAGCTTGGCGGCCGACATTAACTATGGCTACACCTTC.

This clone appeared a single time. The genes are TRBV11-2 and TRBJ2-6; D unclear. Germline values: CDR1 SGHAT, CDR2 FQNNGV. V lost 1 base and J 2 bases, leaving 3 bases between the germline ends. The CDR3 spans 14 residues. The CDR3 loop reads CASSLGAGANVLTF. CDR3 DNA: TGTGCCAGCAGCTTAGGAGCTGGGGCCAACGTCCTGACTTTC.

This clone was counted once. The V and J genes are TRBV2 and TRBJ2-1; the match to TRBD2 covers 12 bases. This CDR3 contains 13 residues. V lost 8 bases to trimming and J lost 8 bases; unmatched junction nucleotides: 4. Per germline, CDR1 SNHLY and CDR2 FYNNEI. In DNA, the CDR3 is TGTGCCAGCGGGCGACTAGCGGGAGATGAGCAGTTCTTC. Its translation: CASGRLAGDEQFF.

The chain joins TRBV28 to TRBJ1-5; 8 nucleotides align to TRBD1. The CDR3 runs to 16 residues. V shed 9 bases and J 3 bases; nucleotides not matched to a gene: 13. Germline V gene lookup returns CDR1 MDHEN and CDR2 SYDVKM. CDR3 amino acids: CASPRSGQGNNQPQHF. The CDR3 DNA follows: TGTGCCAGTCCGAGATCAGGACAGGGTAACAATCAGCCCCAGCATTTT.

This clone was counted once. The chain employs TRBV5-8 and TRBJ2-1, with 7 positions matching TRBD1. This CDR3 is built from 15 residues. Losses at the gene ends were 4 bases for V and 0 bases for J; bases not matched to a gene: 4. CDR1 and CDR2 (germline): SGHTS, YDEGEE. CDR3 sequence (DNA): TGTGCCAGCAGCCTGACAGGGAACTCCTACAATGAGCAGTTCTTC. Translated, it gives CASSLTGNSYNEQFF.

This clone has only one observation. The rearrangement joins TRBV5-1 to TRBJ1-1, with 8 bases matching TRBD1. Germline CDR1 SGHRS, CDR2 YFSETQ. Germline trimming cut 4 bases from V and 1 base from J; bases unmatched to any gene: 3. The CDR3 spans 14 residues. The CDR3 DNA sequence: TGCGCCAGCAGCCCCGACAGGGGGAACACTGAAGCTTTCTTT. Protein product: CASSPDRGNTEAFF.

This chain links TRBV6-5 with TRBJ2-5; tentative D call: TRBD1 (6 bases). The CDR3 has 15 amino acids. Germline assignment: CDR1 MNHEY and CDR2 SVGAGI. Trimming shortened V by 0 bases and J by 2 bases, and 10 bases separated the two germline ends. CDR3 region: CASSYSRGLQETQYF. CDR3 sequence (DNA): TGTGCCAGCAGTTACTCCAGGGGCCTACAAGAGACCCAGTACTTC.

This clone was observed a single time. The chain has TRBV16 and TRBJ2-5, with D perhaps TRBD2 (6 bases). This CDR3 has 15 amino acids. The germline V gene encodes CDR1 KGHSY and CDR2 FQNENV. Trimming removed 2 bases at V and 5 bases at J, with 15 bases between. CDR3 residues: CASSQERQGGETQYF. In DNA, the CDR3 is TGTGCCAGCAGCCAAGAGCGGCAGGGAGGTGAGACCCAGTACTTC.